These 27 T cell receptor beta chains originate from one sample sequenced in a study of cytomegalovirus exposure and HLA in healthy donors (dated by TCRdb to 2017 to 2019). The library was prepared using the immunoSEQ multiplex PCR assay. For the multiplex PCR, a mixture combining 60 forward primers for TCR Vbeta segments and 13 reverse primers for TCR Jbeta segments was used. The table comes from immuneACCESS by way of TCRdb, which keeps in-frame sequences with V and J called. Part of the clones is missing from these tables; in studies checked, under half for an unresolved V gene and the rest for unknown reasons. This sample's listing comprises approximately 72,000 clones. The ten largest clones add up to 5% of the sample. Sequences were obtained from PBMCs. The source of these receptors is a woman aged 40 to 55 in good health and CMV-seropositive.

Of note for this clone: At one of its ends the junction is not consistent with the germline gene, which may arise from a read error. This sequence joins TRBV5-1 and TRBJ1-3; D is unresolved. Germline V gives CDR1 SGHRS, CDR2 YFSETQ. There are 15 residues in the CDR3. The CDR3 DNA is TGCGCCAGCAGCTCCCTAGGAGTTTCTGGAGACACCATATATTTT. It codes for CASSSLGVSGDTIYF. Full variable domain (rest looked up from reference TRBV5-1 and TRBJ1-3): KAGVTQTPRYLIKTRGQQVTLSCSPISGHRSVSWYQQTPGQGLQFLFEYFSETQRNKGNFPGRFSGRQFSNSRSEMNVSTLELGDSALYLCASSSLGVSGDTIYFGEGSWLTVV.

This chain uses TRBV6-5 with TRBJ2-1; 8 nucleotides match TRBD2. Germline CDR1 MNHEY, CDR2 SVGAGI. The CDR3 runs 15 residues. The ends lost 6 bases at V and 8 bases at J; junction bases unmatched: 12. Here the CDR3 DNA reads TGTGCCAGCAGCCCGGTCGGGGGGGGCTTTTATGAGCAGTTCTTC. Translation gives CASSPVGGGFYEQFF.

V is TRBV19 and J is TRBJ1-5; D unclear. The germline V and J ends were trimmed by 4 bases and 1 base, with 8 bases remaining between them. This CDR3 comprises 14 residues. The germline gives CDR1 LNHDA, CDR2 SQIVND (reference sequence). CDR3: CASSTGQSNQPQHF. In DNA form, the CDR3 reads TGTGCCAGTAGTACGGGTCAAAGCAATCAGCCCCAGCATTTT.

The CDR3 sequence is CASSQGYEQYF. The CDR3 nucleotides are TGTGCCAGCAGCCAAGGGTACGAGCAGTACTTC. This chain connects TRBV14 to TRBJ2-5; unclear D gene. The assigned J gene may be wrong: the sequence end matches TRBJ2-7 better. The CDR3 runs to 11 residues. Germline values: CDR1 SGHDN, CDR2 FVKESK.

The chain combines TRBV10-3 with TRBJ1-2; D is perhaps TRBD1 (6 bases). CDR3 size: 14 residues. CDR1 is ENHRY and CDR2 is SYGVKD in the germline V gene. Trimming stripped 6 bases from V and 0 bases from J, with 11 bases between. CDR3 DNA: TGTGCCATCAGCAAACAGGGATCTAACTATGGCTACACCTTC. Translating gives CAISKQGSNYGYTF.

This sequence joins TRBV28 and TRBJ2-5; 16 bases fit TRBD2. The CDR3 has 14 residues. The ends lost 11 bases at V and 4 bases at J; junction bases unmatched: 4. Germline V gene data show CDR1 as MDHEN and CDR2 as SYDVKM. The CDR3 DNA sequence: TGTGCCTCGGGACTAGCGGGAGGGCCAGAGACCCAGTACTTC. It translates to CASGLAGGPETQYF.

This chain links TRBV7-2 with TRBJ1-5, with TRBD1 matching over 7 bases. Germline V gene lookup returns CDR1 SGHTA and CDR2 FQGNSA. The ends lost 1 base at V and 6 bases at J; junction bases unmatched: 6. The CDR3 loop spans 15 amino acids. CDR3 loop: CASSLGQGGGQPQHF. CDR3 DNA sequence: TGTGCCAGCAGCTTAGGACAGGGTGGGGGTCAGCCCCAGCATTTT.

The gene calls are TRBV5-4 and TRBJ2-7, with a possible D match to TRBD2 (6 bases). The germline V gene has CDR1 SGHNT and CDR2 YYREEE (reference sequence). Trimming shortened V by 0 bases and J by 3 bases, and 13 bases separated the two germline ends. This CDR3 is built from 15 residues. CDR3 DNA sequence: TGTGCCAGCAGCTTGGAGCTAGCGCGAGACTACGAGCAGTACTTC. As protein: CASSLELARDYEQYF.

The V gene is TRBV5-1, the J gene TRBJ1-1, with 7 bases aligning to TRBD1. Trimming cost V 0 bases and J 5 bases; bases outside gene matches: 10. CDR1 and CDR2 from the germline V gene are SGHRS and YFSETQ. The CDR3 is 16 residues long. DNA for the CDR3: TGCGCCAGCAGCTTGGTTGGGGGCACAGGGGCAACTGAAGCTTTCTTT. This translates into CASSLVGGTGATEAFF.

Of note for this clone: Distinct nucleotide sequences in the sample also encode this CDR3. The V call is TRBV11-2, the J call TRBJ1-2; 7 bases are a match to TRBD1. This CDR3 spans 15 amino acids. Germline loops: CDR1 SGHAT, CDR2 FQNNGV. V gave up 4 bases and J gave up 8 bases; unmatched junction bases: 13. The chain's CDR3 is CASSSLQGSILGYTF. CDR3 bases: TGTGCCAGCAGCTCGCTACAGGGGAGTATATTAGGCTACACCTTC.

CDR3 protein: CASRAGQYSGELFF. The CDR3 DNA follows: TGTGCCAGCCGAGCAGGACAGTACTCCGGGGAGCTGTTTTTT. The V gene is TRBV28, the J gene TRBJ2-2, with a tentative D call TRBD1 (6 bases). The V gene's germline CDR1 is MDHEN and CDR2 SYDVKM. The CDR3 totals 14 residues. The V gene lost 8 bases and the J gene lost 6 bases, with 16 bases spanning the gap.

The chain is built from TRBV6-5 and TRBJ1-2; D gene ambiguous. Deletions cut 3 bases from V and 2 bases from J, with 10 bases between. Looked up from germline, CDR1 is MNHEY and CDR2 is SVGAGI. The CDR3 totals 14 residues. The chain's CDR3 is CASSYTDLNYGYTF. CDR3 bases: TGTGCCAGCAGTTATACGGACTTGAACTATGGCTACACCTTC.

V gene TRBV11-2 combines with J gene TRBJ1-2, with D possibly TRBD1 on 6 matching bases. Germline loops: CDR1 SGHAT, CDR2 FQNNGV. The CDR3 sequence is 12 residues long. V lost 1 base to trimming and J lost 8 bases, with 8 bases between them. CDR3 loop: CASSLAGVGYTF. In DNA, the CDR3 is TGTGCCAGCAGCTTAGCAGGGGTGGGCTACACCTTC.

This sequence joins TRBV10-1 and TRBJ1-5, with D possibly TRBD1 on 5 matching bases. The CDR3 loop spans 16 amino acids. The germline V and J ends were trimmed by 6 bases and 3 bases, with 18 bases remaining between them. Looked up from germline, CDR1 is WNHNN and CDR2 is SYGVQD (reference sequence). CDR3 DNA: TGCGCCAGCAGCGACCCCGCGGCAGGGCCCAATCAGCCCCAGCATTTT. This gives the protein CASSDPAAGPNQPQHF.

In DNA, the CDR3 is TGTGCCAGTAGGCGAATAGCGGGGACGCAAGAGACCCAGTACTTC. Translated, it gives CASRRIAGTQETQYF. This chain uses TRBV19 with TRBJ2-5; 8 nucleotides agree with TRBD2. The CDR3 totals 15 residues. V lost 6 bases and J lost 2; bases outside the gene matches: 8. CDR1 LNHDA and CDR2 SQIVND come from the germline V gene (reference sequence).

J is TRBJ1-1 and V is TRBV6-5; D ambiguous. The CDR3 is 13 residues long. Germline lookup yields CDR1 MNHEY and CDR2 SVGAGI. V dropped 3 bases and J dropped 4 bases, with 9 bases sitting between them. The CDR3 DNA follows: TGTGCCAGCAGTTATGGCCAGATCACTGAAGCTTTCTTT. This gives the protein CASSYGQITEAFF.

The chain recombines TRBV5-1 with TRBJ2-7; TRBD1 agrees at 8 bases. The CDR3 has 14 amino acids. Germline V gene sequence: CDR1 SGHRS, CDR2 YFSETQ. V shed 4 bases, J shed 2 bases, and the junction held 5 bases outside the gene matches. CDR3: CASSRRDRPYEQYF. The CDR3 DNA reads as TGCGCCAGCAGCCGACGGGACAGGCCCTACGAGCAGTACTTC.

The V and J genes are TRBV2 and TRBJ2-3, with 9 nucleotides matching TRBD1. Losses at the gene ends were 2 bases for V and 4 bases for J; bases not matched to a gene: 4. Germline CDR1 is SNHLY and CDR2 is FYNNEI. This CDR3 comprises 15 residues. CDR3 DNA: TGTGCCAGCAGTGAATTGGGACAGGGTTCAGATACGCAGTATTTT. Translation gives CASSELGQGSDTQYF.

The genes are TRBV6-4 and TRBJ2-2; 10 bases line up with TRBD1. This CDR3 is 17 amino acids long. After removal of 2 bases from V and 5 bases from J, the junction contained 8 bases not matched to a gene. CDR1 and CDR2 from the germline V gene are MRHNA and SNTAGT. The CDR3 DNA follows: TGTGCCAGCAGTGACCCATTGGACAGGGGGGATACCGGGGAGCTGTTTTTT. This gives the protein CASSDPLDRGDTGELFF.

The CDR3 DNA is TGTGCCAGCAGCTTAAGATCAGGGGGCGCGGGAACTGGAAACACCATATATTTT. This encodes CASSLRSGGAGTGNTIYF. The chain carries TRBV7-9 and TRBJ1-3; 8 nucleotides match TRBD1. This CDR3 is 18 amino acids long. CDR1 and CDR2 (germline): SEHNR, FQNEAQ (reference sequence). After removal of 2 bases from V and 2 bases from J, the junction contained 11 bases not matched to a gene.

The chain has TRBV19 and TRBJ1-2; D gene uncertain. Trimming left V 5 bases short and J 11 bases short, with 12 bases between. The CDR3 sequence is 11 residues long. Looked up from germline, CDR1 is LNHDA and CDR2 is SQIVND (reference sequence). The CDR3 DNA follows: TGTGCCAGTAGTTCCCGAGACACTTACACCTTC. It is translated as CASSSRDTYTF.

The rearrangement links TRBV5-1 to TRBJ2-1; 8 bases map to TRBD1. After removal of 4 bases from V and 1 base from J, the junction contained 4 bases not matched to a gene. Germline V gene sequence: CDR1 SGHRS, CDR2 YFSETQ. The CDR3 covers 15 residues. The CDR3 region has the DNA TGCGCCAGCAGCCTACAGGGGGAGTCCTACAATGAGCAGTTCTTC. Its protein is CASSLQGESYNEQFF.

Comment on this clone: The DNA is left out, because the CDR3 cannot be placed on it with certainty; the CDR3 is given as TCRdb lists it. J is TRBJ2-2 and V is TRBV28; the table gives TRBD1 as D, unverified against the DNA. CDR1 and CDR2 from the germline V gene are MDHEN and SYDVKM. The CDR3 spans 14 residues, counting both ends. This CDR3 is CASSFFGQGRELFF.

As concerns this clone: Other DNA variants within this sample encode the same CDR3. The V gene is TRBV5-1, the J gene TRBJ2-3; TRBD2 agrees at 11 bases. The germline gives CDR1 SGHRS, CDR2 YFSETQ. This CDR3 has 16 residues. The V and J ends lost 10 bases and 0 bases, in that order; junction bases with no gene match: 10. The CDR3 DNA follows: TGCGCCTCTTCACCGGGACTAGCGGCCAGCACAGATACGCAGTATTTT. Its protein product is CASSPGLAASTDTQYF.

This sequence joins TRBV4-1 and TRBJ2-7; 12 bases agree with TRBD2. CDR1 MGHRA and CDR2 YSYEKL come from the germline V gene. There are 16 residues in the CDR3. V lost 1 base to trimming and J lost 3 bases; unmatched junction nucleotides: 4. The CDR3 sequence: CASSQVLAGGFYEQYF. The CDR3 DNA follows: TGCGCCAGCAGCCAAGTACTAGCGGGAGGCTTCTACGAGCAGTACTTC.

This chain connects TRBV7-8 to TRBJ1-1, with 8 positions matching TRBD1. This CDR3 spans 14 amino acids. The germline V gene has CDR1 SGHVS and CDR2 FQNEAQ. J lost 10 bases, V lost 1 base, and 8 bases had no gene match. The DNA of the CDR3 is TGTGCCAGCAGCTTAGTTACCCCCCAGGGGGCAGCTTTCTTT. Translated: CASSLVTPQGAAFF.

This chain joins TRBV7-2 and TRBJ1-6, with a possible D match to TRBD1 (6 bases). Germline CDR1 SGHTA, CDR2 FQGNSA. The CDR3 runs to 14 residues. Trimming shortened V by 3 bases and J by 7 bases, and 10 bases separated the two germline ends. The CDR3 nucleotides read TGTGCCAGCAGCTTTGGACAGTGGAATTCACCCCTCCACTTT. It specifies CASSFGQWNSPLHF.